The T cell receptor beta chain under discussion was sequenced for a study of cytomegalovirus exposure and HLA in healthy donors. The PCR used 60 Vbeta and 13 Jbeta primers. In the source study's methods: In a later analysis, 80 million to 100 million unique TCR beta chains included roughly 11 million shared by two or more donors. Sequencing used immunoSEQ multiplex PCR; TCRdb keeps in-frame clones, though not all of them. The V and J calls and clone size were taken over from that table, and D and trimming were inferred from the DNA. This table holds about 120,000 clones, over 75% found once. The V gene lost 4 bases and the J gene lost 9 bases, with 13 bases spanning the gap. CDR3 size: 12 residues. CDR1 SNHLY and CDR2 FYNNEI come from the germline V gene.

The specimen sequenced was PBMCs. This clonotype was sampled from a man aged 40-50 years in good health and CMV-seropositive. The chain links TRBV2 to TRBJ2-7; a possible D gene is TRBD1 (5 bases). CDR3 loop: CASSVQGGVQYF. As DNA, the CDR3 is TGTGCCAGCAGTGTGCAGGGCGGAGTGCAGTACTTC.